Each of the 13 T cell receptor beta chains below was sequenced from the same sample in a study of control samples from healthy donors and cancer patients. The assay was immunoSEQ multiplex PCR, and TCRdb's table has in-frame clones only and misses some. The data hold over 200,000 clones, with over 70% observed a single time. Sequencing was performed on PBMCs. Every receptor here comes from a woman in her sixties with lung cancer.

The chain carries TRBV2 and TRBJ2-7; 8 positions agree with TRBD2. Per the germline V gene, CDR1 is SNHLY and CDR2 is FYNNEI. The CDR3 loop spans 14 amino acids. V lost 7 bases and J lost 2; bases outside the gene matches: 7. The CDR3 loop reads CASKTGLETYEQYF. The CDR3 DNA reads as TGTGCCAGCAAAACGGGACTAGAGACCTACGAGCAGTACTTC.

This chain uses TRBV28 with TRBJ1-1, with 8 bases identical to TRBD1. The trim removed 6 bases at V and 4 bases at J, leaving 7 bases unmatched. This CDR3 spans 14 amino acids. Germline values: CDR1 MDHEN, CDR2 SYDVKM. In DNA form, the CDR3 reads TGTGCCAGCAGACCAGGGGGCGCGAGCACTGAAGCTTTCTTT. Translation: CASRPGGASTEAFF.

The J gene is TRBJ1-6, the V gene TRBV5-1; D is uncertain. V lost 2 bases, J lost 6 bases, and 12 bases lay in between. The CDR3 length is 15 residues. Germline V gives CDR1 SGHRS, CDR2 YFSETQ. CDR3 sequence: CASSFGVGSNSPLHF. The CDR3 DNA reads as TGCGCCAGCAGCTTCGGGGTAGGCTCTAATTCACCCCTCCACTTT.

For the CDR3, the DNA is TGCGCCAGCAGCCCCTCACAGGGTAACTATGGCTACACCTTC. This translates into CASSPSQGNYGYTF. The J gene is TRBJ1-2, the V gene TRBV4-1; D may be TRBD1 (6 bases). The CDR3 contains 14 residues. CDR1 and CDR2 (germline): MGHRA, YSYEKL. V lost 4 bases, J lost 1 base, and 10 bases lay in between.

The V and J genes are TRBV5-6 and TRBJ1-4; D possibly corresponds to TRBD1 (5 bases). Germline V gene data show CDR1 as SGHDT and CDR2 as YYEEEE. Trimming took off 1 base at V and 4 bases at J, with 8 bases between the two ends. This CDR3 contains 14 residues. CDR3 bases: TGTGCCAGCAGCTTGAAGGGGCATAATGAAAAACTGTTTTTT. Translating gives CASSLKGHNEKLFF.

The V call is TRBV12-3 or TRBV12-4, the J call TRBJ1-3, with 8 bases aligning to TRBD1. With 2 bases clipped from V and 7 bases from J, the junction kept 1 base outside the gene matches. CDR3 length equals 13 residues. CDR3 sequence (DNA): TGTGCCAGCAGTTTACAGGGGGCGAACACCATATATTTT. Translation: CASSLQGANTIYF.

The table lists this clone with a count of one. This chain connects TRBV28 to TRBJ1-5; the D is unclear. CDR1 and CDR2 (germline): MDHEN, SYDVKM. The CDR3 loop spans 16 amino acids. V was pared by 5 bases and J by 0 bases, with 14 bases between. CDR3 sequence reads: CASSRITRISNQPQHF. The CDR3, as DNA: TGTGCCAGCAGTCGGATCACAAGAATTAGCAATCAGCCCCAGCATTTT.

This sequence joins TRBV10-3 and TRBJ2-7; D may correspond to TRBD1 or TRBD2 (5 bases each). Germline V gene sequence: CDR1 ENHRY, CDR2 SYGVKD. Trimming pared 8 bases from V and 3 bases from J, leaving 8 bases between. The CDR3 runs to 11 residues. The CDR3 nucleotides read TGTGCCATCGGGGCGGGCTACGAGCAGTACTTC. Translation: CAIGAGYEQYF.

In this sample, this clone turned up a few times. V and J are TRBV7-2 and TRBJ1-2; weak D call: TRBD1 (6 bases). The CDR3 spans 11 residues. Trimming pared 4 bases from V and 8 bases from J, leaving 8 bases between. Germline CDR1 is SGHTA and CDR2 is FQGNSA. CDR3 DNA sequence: TGTGCCAGCAGCTCCGGACAGGGCTACACCTTC. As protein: CASSSGQGYTF.

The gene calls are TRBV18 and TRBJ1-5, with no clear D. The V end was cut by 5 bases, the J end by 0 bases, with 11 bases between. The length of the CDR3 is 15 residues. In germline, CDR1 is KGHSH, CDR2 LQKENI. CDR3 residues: CASSIGVNSNQPQHF. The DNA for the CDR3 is TGTGCCAGCTCAATCGGGGTAAATAGCAATCAGCCCCAGCATTTT.

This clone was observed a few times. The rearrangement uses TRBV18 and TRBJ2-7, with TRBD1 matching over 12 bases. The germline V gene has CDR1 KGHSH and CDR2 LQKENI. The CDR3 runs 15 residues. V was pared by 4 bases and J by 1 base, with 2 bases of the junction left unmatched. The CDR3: CASSRGQGASYEQYF. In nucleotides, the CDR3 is TGTGCCAGCTCACGGGGACAGGGGGCGTCCTACGAGCAGTACTTC.

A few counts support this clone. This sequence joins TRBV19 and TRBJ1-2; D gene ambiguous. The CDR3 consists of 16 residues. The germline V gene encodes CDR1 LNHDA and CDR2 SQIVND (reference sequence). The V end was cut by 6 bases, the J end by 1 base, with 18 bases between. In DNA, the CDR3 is TGTGCCAGTAGACCGGAGGAGGGCAGACGTAACTATGGCTACACCTTC. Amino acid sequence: CASRPEEGRRNYGYTF.

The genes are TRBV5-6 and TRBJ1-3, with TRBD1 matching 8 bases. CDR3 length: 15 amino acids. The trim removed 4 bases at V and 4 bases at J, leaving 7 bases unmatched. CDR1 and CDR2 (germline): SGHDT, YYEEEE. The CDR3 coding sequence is TGTGCCAGCAGCCCGGACAGGGCTGCGGGAAACACCATATATTTT. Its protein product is CASSPDRAAGNTIYF.